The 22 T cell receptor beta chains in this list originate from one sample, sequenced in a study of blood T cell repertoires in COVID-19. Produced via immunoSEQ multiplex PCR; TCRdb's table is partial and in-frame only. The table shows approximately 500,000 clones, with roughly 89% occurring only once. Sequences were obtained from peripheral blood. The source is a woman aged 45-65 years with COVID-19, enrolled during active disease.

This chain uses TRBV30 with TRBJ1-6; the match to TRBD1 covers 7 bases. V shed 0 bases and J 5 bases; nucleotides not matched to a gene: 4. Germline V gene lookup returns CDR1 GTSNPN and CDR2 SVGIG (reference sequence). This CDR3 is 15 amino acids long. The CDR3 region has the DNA TGTGCCTGGAGTGTACGACAGGGAGATAATTCACCCCTCCACTTT. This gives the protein CAWSVRQGDNSPLHF.

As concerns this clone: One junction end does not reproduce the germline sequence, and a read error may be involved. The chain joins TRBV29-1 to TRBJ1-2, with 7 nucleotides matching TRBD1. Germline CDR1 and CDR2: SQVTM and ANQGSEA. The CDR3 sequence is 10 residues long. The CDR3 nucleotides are TGCAGCGTGTTAGACAGGGAAATGGCCTTC. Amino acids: CSVLDREMAF.

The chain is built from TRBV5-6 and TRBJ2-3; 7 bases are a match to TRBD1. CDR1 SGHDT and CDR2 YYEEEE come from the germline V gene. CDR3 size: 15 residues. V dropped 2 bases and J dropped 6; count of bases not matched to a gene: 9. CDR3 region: CASSLQGPQRDTQYF. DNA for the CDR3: TGTGCCAGCAGCTTACAGGGGCCGCAACGGGATACGCAGTATTTT.

CDR3 sequence: CASSLKRDTNPSWDQPQHF. The CDR3 DNA reads as TGTGCCAGCAGCTTAAAGAGGGACACTAACCCCTCTTGGGATCAGCCCCAGCATTTT. This chain joins TRBV7-7 and TRBJ1-5, with D perhaps TRBD1 (6 bases). This CDR3 is built from 19 residues. V was trimmed by 2 bases and J by 5 bases, leaving 25 bases between them. Germline V CDR1 and CDR2: SSHAT, FNYEAQ (reference sequence).

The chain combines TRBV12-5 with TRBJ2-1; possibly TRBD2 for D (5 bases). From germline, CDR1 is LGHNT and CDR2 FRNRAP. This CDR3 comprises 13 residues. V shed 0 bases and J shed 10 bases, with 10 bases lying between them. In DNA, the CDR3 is TGTGCTAGTGGTTTGGTAATCGGGAACGAGCAGTTCTTC. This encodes CASGLVIGNEQFF.

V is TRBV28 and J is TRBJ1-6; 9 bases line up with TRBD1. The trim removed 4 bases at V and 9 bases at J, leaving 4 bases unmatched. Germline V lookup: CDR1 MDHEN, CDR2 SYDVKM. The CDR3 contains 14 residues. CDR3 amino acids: CASSSDRGVSPLHF. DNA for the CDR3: TGTGCCAGCAGTTCGGACAGGGGAGTTTCACCCCTCCACTTT.

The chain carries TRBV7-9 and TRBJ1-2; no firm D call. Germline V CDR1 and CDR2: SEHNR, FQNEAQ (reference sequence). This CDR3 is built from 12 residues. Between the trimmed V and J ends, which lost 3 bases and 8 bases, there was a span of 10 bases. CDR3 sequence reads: CASSLREYGYTF. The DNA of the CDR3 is TGTGCCAGCAGCTTGAGAGAGTACGGCTACACCTTC.

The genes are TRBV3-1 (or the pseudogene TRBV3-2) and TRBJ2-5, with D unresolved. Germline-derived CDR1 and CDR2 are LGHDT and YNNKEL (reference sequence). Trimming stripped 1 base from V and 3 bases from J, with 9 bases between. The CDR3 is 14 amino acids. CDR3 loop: CASSQALRKETQYF. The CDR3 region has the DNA TGTGCCAGCAGCCAAGCGTTGCGCAAAGAGACCCAGTACTTC.

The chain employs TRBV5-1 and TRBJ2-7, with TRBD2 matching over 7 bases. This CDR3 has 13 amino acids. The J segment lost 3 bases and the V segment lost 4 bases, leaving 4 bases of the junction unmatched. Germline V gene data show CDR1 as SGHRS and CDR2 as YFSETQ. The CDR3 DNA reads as TGCGCCAGCAGCCCAGGACTAGACTACGAGCAGTACTTC. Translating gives CASSPGLDYEQYF.

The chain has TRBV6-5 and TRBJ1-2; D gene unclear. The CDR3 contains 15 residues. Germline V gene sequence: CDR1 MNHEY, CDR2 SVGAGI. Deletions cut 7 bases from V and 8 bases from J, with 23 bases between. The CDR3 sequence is CASTIPGLSLGGYTF. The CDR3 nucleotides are TGTGCCAGCACCATTCCCGGACTGAGCCTTGGAGGCTACACCTTC.

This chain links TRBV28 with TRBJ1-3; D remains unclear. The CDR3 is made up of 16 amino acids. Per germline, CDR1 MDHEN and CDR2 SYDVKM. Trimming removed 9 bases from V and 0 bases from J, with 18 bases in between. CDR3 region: CASRIVAFDSGNTIYF. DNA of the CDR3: TGTGCCAGTCGAATCGTGGCCTTCGACTCTGGAAACACCATATATTTT. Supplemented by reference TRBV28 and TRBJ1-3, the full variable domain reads DVKVTQSSRYLVKRTGEKVFLECVQDMDHENMFWYRQDPGLGLRLIYFSYDVKMKEKGDIPEGYSVSREKKERFSLILESASTNQTSMYLCASRIVAFDSGNTIYFGEGSWLTVV.

CDR3 nucleotide sequence: TGTGCCATCAGTGCGGGGACAGGGTCCTACGAGCAGTACTTC. This sequence encodes CAISAGTGSYEQYF. The rearrangement links TRBV10-3 to TRBJ2-7, with 9 bases fitting TRBD1. CDR3 length: 14 residues. From germline, CDR1 is ENHRY and CDR2 SYGVKD. V was clipped by 4 bases and J by 1 base; unmatched bases: 2.

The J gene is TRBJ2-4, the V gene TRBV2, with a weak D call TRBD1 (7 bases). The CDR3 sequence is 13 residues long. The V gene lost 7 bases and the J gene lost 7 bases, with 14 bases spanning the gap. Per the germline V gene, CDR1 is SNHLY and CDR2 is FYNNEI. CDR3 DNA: TGTGCCAGCAAGGAGGGGGCTAATAACATTCAGTACTTC. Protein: CASKEGANNIQYF.

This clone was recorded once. In nucleotides, the CDR3 is TGTGCCAGTAGAAGAGAATGGACAGCTATGAACACTGAAGCTTTCTTT. Its protein is CASRREWTAMNTEAFF. The rearrangement joins TRBV19 to TRBJ1-1, with D tentatively TRBD1 (6 bases). CDR3 length equals 16 residues. Germline V gives CDR1 LNHDA, CDR2 SQIVND (reference sequence). Trimming took 6 bases from V and 0 from J, leaving 17 bases between them.

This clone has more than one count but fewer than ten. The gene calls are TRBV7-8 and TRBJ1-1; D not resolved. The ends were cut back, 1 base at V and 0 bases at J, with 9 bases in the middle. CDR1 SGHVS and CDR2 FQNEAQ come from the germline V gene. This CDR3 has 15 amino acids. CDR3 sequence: CASSLERAMNTEAFF. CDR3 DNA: TGTGCCAGCAGCTTAGAGAGAGCAATGAACACTGAAGCTTTCTTT.

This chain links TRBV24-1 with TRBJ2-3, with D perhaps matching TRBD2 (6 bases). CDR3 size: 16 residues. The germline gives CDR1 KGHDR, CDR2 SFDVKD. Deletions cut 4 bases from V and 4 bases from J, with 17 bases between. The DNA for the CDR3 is TGTGCCACCAGTGACTCCGGGACTTCGGGGGCAGATACGCAGTATTTT. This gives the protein CATSDSGTSGADTQYF.

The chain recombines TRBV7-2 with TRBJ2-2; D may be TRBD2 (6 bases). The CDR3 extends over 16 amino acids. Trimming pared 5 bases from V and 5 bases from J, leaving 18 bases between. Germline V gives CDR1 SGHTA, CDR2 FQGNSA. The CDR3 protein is CASSQLLGAGTGELFF. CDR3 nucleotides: TGTGCCAGCAGCCAACTTCTCGGGGCGGGGACCGGGGAGCTGTTTTTT. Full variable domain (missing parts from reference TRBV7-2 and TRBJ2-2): GAGVSQSPSNKVTEKGKDVELRCDPISGHTALYWYRQSLGQGLEFLIYFQGNSAPDKSGLPSDRFSAERTGGSVSTLTIQRTQQEDSAVYLCASSQLLGAGTGELFFGEGSRLTVL.

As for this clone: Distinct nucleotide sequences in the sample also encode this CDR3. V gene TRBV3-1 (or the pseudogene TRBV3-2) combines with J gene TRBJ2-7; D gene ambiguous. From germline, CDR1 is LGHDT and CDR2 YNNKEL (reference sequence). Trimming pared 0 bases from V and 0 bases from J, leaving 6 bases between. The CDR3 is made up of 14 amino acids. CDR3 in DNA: TGTGCCAGCAGCCAAGATCCCAGCTCCTACGAGCAGTACTTC. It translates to CASSQDPSSYEQYF.

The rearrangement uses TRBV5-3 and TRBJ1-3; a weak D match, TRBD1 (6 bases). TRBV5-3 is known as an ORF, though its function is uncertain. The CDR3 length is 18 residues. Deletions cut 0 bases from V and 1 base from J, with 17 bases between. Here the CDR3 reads CARSLGPAPTGSGNTIYF. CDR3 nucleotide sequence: TGTGCCAGAAGCTTGGGCCCCGCCCCTACAGGGTCTGGAAACACCATATATTTT.

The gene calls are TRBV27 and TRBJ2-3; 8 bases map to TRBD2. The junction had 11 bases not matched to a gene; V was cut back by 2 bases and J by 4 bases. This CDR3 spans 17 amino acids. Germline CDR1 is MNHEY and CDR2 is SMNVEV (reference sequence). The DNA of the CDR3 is TGTGCCAGCAGTTTAATAGGACTAGCTAAGGAAGCAGATACGCAGTATTTT. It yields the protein CASSLIGLAKEADTQYF.

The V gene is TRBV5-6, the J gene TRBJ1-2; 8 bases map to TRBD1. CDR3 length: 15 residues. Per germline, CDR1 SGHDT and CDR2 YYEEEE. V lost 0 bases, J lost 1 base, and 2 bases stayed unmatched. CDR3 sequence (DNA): TGTGCCAGCAGCTTGGTGGGACAGGATAACTATGGCTACACCTTC. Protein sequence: CASSLVGQDNYGYTF.

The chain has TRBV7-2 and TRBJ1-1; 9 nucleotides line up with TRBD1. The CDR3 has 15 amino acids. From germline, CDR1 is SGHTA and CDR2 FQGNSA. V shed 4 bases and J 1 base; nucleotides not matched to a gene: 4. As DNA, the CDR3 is TGTGCCAGCAGCTCCGGGACAGGGACGAACACTGAAGCTTTCTTT. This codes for CASSSGTGTNTEAFF.